A single sample is the source of the 15 T cell receptor beta chains below, sequenced in a study of blood T cells in healthy people across ages. The use of a sample-barcoded 5' primer and a J-beta primer mix characterized a second PCR of about 7 to 12 cycles. One entry per CDR3 protein, called by TCRdb with MiXCR from the 5' RACE reads. The table has approximately 1.5 million distinct CDR3 sequences, less than 45% seen once. The sequenced sample consisted of blood. The receptor source for this set is a woman younger than 35 in good health.

The sample holds a few counts of this clonotype. The chain links TRBV7-2 to TRBJ2-3; 8 bases fit TRBD2. Per germline, CDR1 SGHTA and CDR2 FQGNSA. This CDR3 contains 14 residues. Trimming took 3 bases from V and 4 from J; bases not matched to a gene: 3. DNA for the CDR3: TGTGCCAGCAGCTTGAGCGGGAGTTCAGATACGCAGTATTTT. Protein: CASSLSGSSDTQYF. The variable domain in full, completed from reference TRBV7-2 and TRBJ2-3, reads GAGVSQSPSNKVTEKGKDVELRCDPISGHTALYWYRQSLGQGLEFLIYFQGNSAPDKSGLPSDRFSAERTGGSVSTLTIQRTQQEDSAVYLCASSLSGSSDTQYFGPGTRLTVL.

This chain links TRBV29-1 with TRBJ1-2; TRBD1 agrees at 7 bases. V lost 4 bases to trimming and J lost 7 bases; unmatched junction nucleotides: 12. Germline CDR1 reads SQVTM; CDR2 reads ANQGSEA. This CDR3 contains 14 residues. The CDR3 loop reads CSVGTGEFSSGYTF. Written as DNA, the CDR3 is TGCAGCGTTGGCACAGGGGAATTTAGTAGTGGCTACACCTTC.

The J gene is TRBJ2-7, the V gene TRBV7-9, with no clear D. The V gene's germline CDR1 is SEHNR and CDR2 FQNEAQ (reference sequence). This CDR3 has 14 residues. Trimming removed 1 base at V and 4 bases at J, with 11 bases between. CDR3 sequence: CASSLDTARYEQYF. The CDR3 DNA follows: TGTGCCAGCAGCTTAGATACTGCCCGGTACGAGCAGTACTTC.

This rearrangement joins TRBV29-1 to TRBJ2-7; 9 bases match TRBD2. The ends lost 5 bases at V and 4 bases at J; junction bases unmatched: 15. The CDR3 runs 16 residues. Germline V gene sequence: CDR1 SQVTM, CDR2 ANQGSEA. The CDR3 reads CSVLREGPQISYEQYF. DNA of the CDR3: TGCAGCGTTCTGCGGGAGGGCCCCCAGATATCTTACGAGCAGTACTTC.

The chain employs TRBV5-1 and TRBJ2-4, with D perhaps TRBD1 (5 bases). The CDR3 is 15 amino acids. Trimming removed 0 bases at V and 4 bases at J, with 11 bases between. Germline V gene lookup returns CDR1 SGHRS and CDR2 YFSETQ. CDR3 nucleotides: TGCGCCAGCAGCTTGGTGTCAGGGCAAAAAAACATTCAGTACTTC. Amino acid sequence: CASSLVSGQKNIQYF.

V is TRBV29-1 and J is TRBJ1-1; 9 bases map to TRBD1. J gave up 5 bases and V 3 bases, and 1 base lay outside the gene matches. The CDR3 runs 12 residues. CDR1 is SQVTM, CDR2 ANQGSEA, per germline. CDR3 protein: CSVDGQGTEAFF. DNA of the CDR3: TGCAGCGTTGACGGACAGGGGACTGAAGCTTTCTTT.

V usage is TRBV28 and J usage is TRBJ2-7; tentatively, D is TRBD1 (5 bases). Germline loops: CDR1 MDHEN, CDR2 SYDVKM. This CDR3 contains 12 residues. V was trimmed by 11 bases and J by 3 bases, leaving 14 bases between them. CDR3 nucleotide sequence: TGTGCCCCAAGAGGCAGGGTCTACGAGCAGTACTTC. Translated, it gives CAPRGRVYEQYF.

This sequence joins TRBV28 and TRBJ2-3, with a tentative D call TRBD2 (6 bases). CDR1 MDHEN and CDR2 SYDVKM come from the germline V gene. V was pared by 3 bases and J by 2 bases, with 12 bases between. This CDR3 region has 15 residues. The CDR3 spells CASSLVERATDTQYF. CDR3 bases: TGTGCCAGCAGTTTGGTTGAGCGGGCCACAGATACGCAGTATTTT.

The chain carries TRBV10-3 and TRBJ2-5; D call uncertain. The DNA end favors TRBJ2-7, so the J call may be wrong. Germline-derived CDR1 and CDR2 are ENHRY and SYGVKD. The CDR3 has 14 amino acids. The CDR3 nucleotides read TGTGCCATCGACGGTGGCAGGACCTTTGCCGAGCAGTACTTC. This sequence encodes CAIDGGRTFAEQYF.

This clonotype has only a few counts. The CDR3 here is CSARGDSITYEQYF. DNA of the CDR3: TGCAGTGCTAGAGGAGACAGCATCACCTACGAGCAGTACTTC. The chain uses TRBV20-1 and TRBJ2-7; TRBD1 might be the D (5 bases). The V end was cut by 1 base, the J end by 2 bases, with 12 bases between. The germline gives CDR1 DFQATT, CDR2 SNEGSKA (reference sequence). CDR3 length equals 14 residues.

This clonotype was seen repeatedly, ten times or more. This rearrangement joins TRBV6-1 to TRBJ2-3, with TRBD2 identical over 8 bases. The CDR3 totals 16 residues. Losses at the gene ends were 1 base for V and 2 bases for J; bases not matched to a gene: 5. In germline, CDR1 is MNHNS, CDR2 SASEGT. The CDR3 loop is CASSEEGSGITDTQYF. The CDR3 bases are TGTGCCAGCAGTGAAGAGGGTAGCGGGATCACAGATACGCAGTATTTT.

This clonotype was seen only once. Germline is not matched at one junction end, which may reflect a read error. The rearrangement links TRBV7-2 to TRBJ2-1; 13 bases agree with TRBD2. The germline V gene has CDR1 SGHTA and CDR2 FQGNSA. This CDR3 has 15 amino acids. The chain's CDR3 is CASSLGLAGVNGQFF. The CDR3 nucleotides read TGTGCCAGCAGCCTCGGACTAGCGGGAGTTAATGGGCAGTTCTTC.

This clonotype has a count of ten or more. V and J are TRBV7-2 and TRBJ2-7, with a weak D call TRBD1 (5 bases). The CDR3 runs 13 residues. With 5 bases removed from V and 7 bases from J, the gap between germline ends came to 15 bases. CDR1 is SGHTA and CDR2 is FQGNSA in the germline V gene. The chain's CDR3 is CASSRNRPGEQYF. The CDR3 DNA sequence: TGTGCCAGCAGCCGGAACAGGCCTGGGGAGCAGTACTTC.

V is TRBV28 and J is TRBJ2-7; 7 positions match TRBD1. The length of the CDR3 is 15 residues. Germline V CDR1 and CDR2: MDHEN, SYDVKM. Unmatched junction bases numbered 9, after V lost 4 bases and J lost 3 bases. DNA of the CDR3: TGTGCCAGCAGTTGGGACAGAATAACCGTCTACGAGCAGTACTTC. Translation gives CASSWDRITVYEQYF.

This clonotype was observed a single time. This chain links TRBV20-1 with TRBJ2-7; D remains ambiguous. The V and J ends lost 6 bases and 10 bases respectively, with 7 bases between them. Per the germline V gene, CDR1 is DFQATT and CDR2 is SNEGSKA (reference sequence). The CDR3 covers 8 residues. The CDR3 bases are TGCAGTGCCCAAAATCAGTACTTC. This translates into CSAQNQYF.